The 29 T cell receptor beta chains reported below all come from one sample, sequenced in a study of blood T cell repertoires in COVID-19. Only in-frame clones appear in the TCRdb table, and some are missing; sequencing was by immunoSEQ multiplex PCR. Altogether over 110,000 clones are present, 88% being singletons, with the ten largest covering approximately 2%. The sample consisted of peripheral blood. These receptors all come from a man in his 70s with acute or convalescent COVID-19.

CDR3 sequence reads: CASSLAGNKRAFF. CDR3 DNA: TGCGCCAGCAGCTTGGCAGGGAACAAGAGAGCTTTCTTT. The chain uses TRBV5-1 and TRBJ1-1, with D tentatively TRBD1 (5 bases). The CDR3 has 13 amino acids. Trimming pared 0 bases from V and 10 bases from J, leaving 13 bases between. Per the germline V gene, CDR1 is SGHRS and CDR2 is YFSETQ.

The CDR3, as DNA: TGTGCCACCAGCAGAGATCTGGGAAACACCATATATTTT. Its protein product is CATSRDLGNTIYF. The chain couples TRBV15 to TRBJ1-3; D remains unclear. Germline-derived CDR1 and CDR2 are LNHNV and YYDKDF (reference sequence). The germline V and J ends were trimmed by 0 bases and 4 bases, with 4 bases remaining between them. CDR3 length: 13 amino acids. The variable domain in full, with the rest retrieved from reference TRBV15 and TRBJ1-3, is DAMVIQNPRYQVTQFGKPVTLSCSQTLNHNVMYWYQQKSSQAPKLLFHYYDKDFNNEADTPDNFQSRRPNTSFCFLDIRSPGLGDTAMYLCATSRDLGNTIYFGEGSWLTVV.

The CDR3 DNA reads as TGCGCCAGCAGTGGCGGGGGGCCCTCCTACGAGCAGTACTTC. Protein sequence: CASSGGGPSYEQYF. The chain links TRBV10-1 to TRBJ2-7; 8 nucleotides match TRBD2. This CDR3 spans 14 amino acids. Germline CDR1 and CDR2: WNHNN and SYGVQD (reference sequence). The V and J ends lost 4 bases and 0 bases, in that order; junction bases with no gene match: 2.

The gene calls are TRBV5-8 and TRBJ2-7; D remains ambiguous. The germline V gene has CDR1 SGHTS and CDR2 YDEGEE. The CDR3 has 14 amino acids. V dropped 5 bases and J dropped 4 bases, with 16 bases sitting between them. CDR3 in DNA: TGTGCCAGCAGGCGGTTTTCCCTCCCGTACGAGCAGTACTTC. Translated, it gives CASRRFSLPYEQYF.

The chain recombines TRBV7-3 with TRBJ2-7; 8 bases align to TRBD1. The CDR3 totals 16 residues. The germline CDR1 and CDR2 sequences are SGHTA and FQGTGA. With 1 base clipped from V and 4 bases from J, the junction kept 9 bases outside the gene matches. CDR3 DNA sequence: TGTGCCAGCAGCTTAAATTCGGCAGGGGGCAGGTACGAGCAGTACTTC. This codes for CASSLNSAGGRYEQYF.

The V call is TRBV7-2, the J call TRBJ1-5; no clear D gene. The ends were cut back, 0 bases at V and 8 bases at J, with 8 bases in the middle. Germline V gives CDR1 SGHTA, CDR2 FQGNSA. CDR3 size: 13 residues. CDR3 nucleotides: TGTGCCAGCAGCTTAGCGATGAGGGAGCCCCAGCATTTT. Its translation: CASSLAMREPQHF.

The CDR3 coding sequence is TGTGCCAGCAGTGAGGAGAGGGCGGGTGAGCAGTTCTTC. It translates to CASSEERAGEQFF. The chain recombines TRBV2 with TRBJ2-1, with a weak D call TRBD2 (5 bases). From germline, CDR1 is SNHLY and CDR2 FYNNEI. This CDR3 is built from 13 residues. The ends were cut back, 3 bases at V and 9 bases at J, with 12 bases in the middle.

The chain joins TRBV3-1 (or the pseudogene TRBV3-2) to TRBJ2-2; TRBD2 matches at 8 bases. The germline gives CDR1 LGHDT, CDR2 YNNKEL (reference sequence). The CDR3 has 15 amino acids. V shed 5 bases and J 4 bases; nucleotides not matched to a gene: 6. The CDR3 region has the DNA TGTGCCAGCAGCGCGGGACTAGTGGGCACCGGGGAGCTGTTTTTT. Amino acids: CASSAGLVGTGELFF.

The V call is TRBV7-8, the J call TRBJ2-7; the match to TRBD1 covers 9 bases. Germline lookup yields CDR1 SGHVS and CDR2 FQNEAQ. With V trimmed by 1 base and J by 1 base, 5 bases remained unmatched. CDR3 size: 16 residues. Written as DNA, the CDR3 is TGTGCCAGCAGCTTAGACAGGGGGCAAAGTTCCTACGAGCAGTACTTC. This codes for CASSLDRGQSSYEQYF.

The J gene is TRBJ2-6, the V gene TRBV5-8; a possible D gene is TRBD2 (5 bases). Looked up from germline, CDR1 is SGHTS and CDR2 is YDEGEE. The CDR3 sequence is 15 residues long. V shed 2 bases and J shed 1 base, with 7 bases lying between them. CDR3 loop: CASSFPGSGANVLTF. The CDR3 DNA reads as TGTGCCAGCAGCTTCCCGGGATCTGGGGCCAACGTCCTGACTTTC.

This clone has just one count. The chain uses TRBV9 and TRBJ2-3, with 7 bases fitting TRBD2. With 2 bases clipped from V and 0 bases from J, the junction kept 6 bases outside the gene matches. Germline CDR1 SGDLS, CDR2 YYNGEE. There are 16 residues in the CDR3. CDR3 protein: CASSVIPAGSTDTQYF. The CDR3 DNA sequence: TGTGCCAGCAGCGTGATCCCAGCGGGGAGCACAGATACGCAGTATTTT. The complete variable domain, with remaining parts taken from reference TRBV9 and TRBJ2-3, reads DSGVTQTPKHLITATGQRVTLRCSPRSGDLSVYWYQQSLDQGLQFLIQYYNGEERAKGNILERFSAQQFPDLHSELNLSSLELGDSALYFCASSVIPAGSTDTQYFGPGTRLTVL.

The table lists this clone with a count of one. This CDR3 reads CASSLAGNTDTQYF. The DNA of the CDR3 is TGTGCCAGCAGCTTAGCCGGGAACACAGATACGCAGTATTTT. The rearrangement joins TRBV7-8 to TRBJ2-3; a weak D match, TRBD2 (5 bases). The germline V and J ends were trimmed by 0 bases and 2 bases, with 6 bases remaining between them. Germline values: CDR1 SGHVS, CDR2 FQNEAQ. The CDR3 totals 14 residues.

The chain joins TRBV27 to TRBJ2-6, with D hard to call. The CDR3 contains 17 residues. Trimming removed 2 bases from V and 4 bases from J, with 15 bases in between. Looked up from germline, CDR1 is MNHEY and CDR2 is SMNVEV (reference sequence). This CDR3 reads CASSLVGMDPGANVLTF. Here the CDR3 DNA reads TGTGCCAGCAGTTTAGTGGGCATGGATCCCGGGGCCAACGTCCTGACTTTC. The whole variable domain, remainder taken from reference TRBV27 and TRBJ2-6, is EAQVTQNPRYLITVTGKKLTVTCSQNMNHEYMSWYRQDPGLGLRQIYYSMNVEVTDKGDVPEGYKVSRKEKRNFPLILESPSPNQTSLYFCASSLVGMDPGANVLTFGAGSRLTVL.

The gene calls are TRBV19 and TRBJ2-1; TRBD1 aligns across 7 bases. Germline trimming cut 4 bases from V and 7 bases from J; bases unmatched to any gene: 7. The CDR3 has 14 residues. The germline V gene has CDR1 LNHDA and CDR2 SQIVND (reference sequence). The CDR3 spells CASSTGQLRNEQFF. CDR3 in DNA: TGTGCCAGTAGTACGGGACAGCTGAGGAATGAGCAGTTCTTC.

This sequence joins TRBV19 and TRBJ2-1; 7 nucleotides agree with TRBD1. With 5 bases clipped from V and 0 bases from J, the junction kept 4 bases outside the gene matches. The CDR3 spans 15 residues. Per germline, CDR1 LNHDA and CDR2 SQIVND (reference sequence). CDR3 region: CASSSDRPSYNEQFF. In DNA, the CDR3 is TGTGCCAGTAGTTCGGACAGGCCCTCCTACAATGAGCAGTTCTTC. The full variable domain, its missing parts supplied by reference TRBV19 and TRBJ2-1, is DGGITQSPKYLFRKEGQNVTLSCEQNLNHDAMYWYRQDPGQGLRLIYYSQIVNDFQKGDIAEGYSVSREKKESFPLTVTSAQKNPTAFYLCASSSDRPSYNEQFFGPGTRLTVL.

The chain couples TRBV4-1 to TRBJ2-1, with TRBD1 matching 10 bases. This CDR3 comprises 14 residues. In germline, CDR1 is MGHRA, CDR2 YSYEKL. The ends lost 3 bases at V and 9 bases at J; junction bases unmatched: 5. Here the CDR3 reads CASSQGRTGGEQFF. DNA for the CDR3: TGCGCCAGCAGCCAGGGCCGGACAGGGGGTGAGCAGTTCTTC.

CDR3: CASSQAPGTGDVNEKLFF. The CDR3 nucleotides are TGTGCCAGCAGCCAAGCCCCCGGGACAGGGGATGTTAATGAAAAACTGTTTTTT. The gene calls are TRBV3-1 (or the pseudogene TRBV3-2) and TRBJ1-4; 10 bases agree with TRBD1. There are 18 residues in the CDR3. V lost 1 base and J lost 4; bases outside the gene matches: 9. Germline V gene data show CDR1 as LGHDT and CDR2 as YNNKEL (reference sequence).

The sample holds one count of this clone. The chain carries TRBV11-2 and TRBJ1-1, with 8 bases fitting TRBD1. With V trimmed by 5 bases and J by 1 base, 9 bases remained unmatched. This CDR3 comprises 16 residues. CDR1 and CDR2 (germline): SGHAT, FQNNGV. CDR3 bases: TGTGCCAGCAGCCCCAACCCCGGGACAGGGAACACTGAAGCTTTCTTT. Residues: CASSPNPGTGNTEAFF.

This clone showed up just a few times. The CDR3 DNA follows: TGTGCCAGCAGCCCCGGGACAGGGAAAGTTGAACAGCCCCAGCATTTT. Its translation is CASSPGTGKVEQPQHF. V and J are TRBV5-8 and TRBJ1-5; 9 nucleotides agree with TRBD1. CDR1 and CDR2 from the germline V gene are SGHTS and YDEGEE. The CDR3 runs to 16 residues. V lost 4 bases to trimming and J lost 7 bases; unmatched junction nucleotides: 12. The variable domain in full, with the rest retrieved from reference TRBV5-8 and TRBJ1-5, is EAGVTQSPTHLIKTRGQQATLRCSPISGHTSVYWYQQALGLGLQFLLWYDEGEERNRGNFPPRFSGRQFPNYSSELNVNALELEDSALYLCASSPGTGKVEQPQHFGDGTRLSIL.

The chain couples TRBV5-1 to TRBJ1-5; D remains ambiguous. Germline loops: CDR1 SGHRS, CDR2 YFSETQ. Trimming took 0 bases from V and 4 from J, leaving 5 bases between them. This CDR3 has 13 residues. In DNA form, the CDR3 reads TGCGCCAGCAGCTTGGGGGAGAATCAGCCCCAGCATTTT. This encodes CASSLGENQPQHF.

The chain has TRBV7-9 and TRBJ2-1; 8 bases are a match to TRBD1. The CDR3 runs to 15 residues. The V segment lost 5 bases and the J segment 1 base; nucleotides outside the gene matches: 4. CDR1 SEHNR and CDR2 FQNEAQ come from the germline V gene (reference sequence). Here the CDR3 DNA reads TGTGCCAGCAGCCCCGGACAGGGATCCTACAATGAGCAGTTCTTC. As protein: CASSPGQGSYNEQFF.

The chain couples TRBV5-1 to TRBJ2-5; D is possibly TRBD2 (5 bases). CDR1 is SGHRS, CDR2 YFSETQ, per germline. The CDR3 spans 14 residues. V lost 3 bases and J lost 3, with 12 bases in between. This CDR3 reads CASSSGSAEETQYF. The CDR3 region has the DNA TGCGCCAGCAGCTCTGGGAGTGCCGAAGAGACCCAGTACTTC.

This chain connects TRBV6-5 to TRBJ1-5; 7 nucleotides agree with TRBD1. CDR3 length: 14 residues. J lost 2 bases, V lost 6 bases, and 4 bases had no gene match. Germline values: CDR1 MNHEY, CDR2 SVGAGI. The CDR3 nucleotides are TGTGCCAGCAGACCTGACAGGGGCAATCAGCCCCAGCATTTT. It encodes CASRPDRGNQPQHF.

The chain carries TRBV30 and TRBJ1-3, with D uncertain. The CDR3 has 15 amino acids. The germline gives CDR1 GTSNPN, CDR2 SVGIG (reference sequence). Trimming left V 2 bases short and J 0 bases short, with 11 bases between. The CDR3 DNA follows: TGTGCCTGGAGTAAGGCAGGTCTCTCTGGAAACACCATATATTTT. Translation: CAWSKAGLSGNTIYF. Full variable domain (rest looked up from reference TRBV30 and TRBJ1-3): SQTIHQWPATLVQPVGSPLSLECTVEGTSNPNLYWYRQAAGRGLQLLFYSVGIGQISSEVPQNLSASRPQDRQFILSSKKLLLSDSGFYLCAWSKAGLSGNTIYFGEGSWLTVV.

The V and J genes are TRBV5-1 and TRBJ2-7; TRBD1 matches 9 bases. V dropped 2 bases and J dropped 7; count of bases not matched to a gene: 7. This CDR3 is 14 amino acids long. Germline V gives CDR1 SGHRS, CDR2 YFSETQ. DNA of the CDR3: TGCGCCAGCAGCTTTAACAGGGGGCGTCGAGAGCAGTACTTC. This translates into CASSFNRGRREQYF.

This chain links TRBV2 with TRBJ1-6, with 7 bases that match TRBD1. This CDR3 is 14 amino acids long. The germline V gene encodes CDR1 SNHLY and CDR2 FYNNEI. V was pared by 6 bases and J by 5 bases, with 4 bases of the junction left unmatched. This CDR3 reads CASSPTGDNSPLHF. The CDR3 DNA is TGTGCCAGCAGCCCCACAGGGGATAATTCACCCCTCCACTTT.

J is TRBJ1-2 and V is TRBV2; the match to TRBD1 covers 12 bases. Germline V CDR1 and CDR2: SNHLY, FYNNEI. V dropped 5 bases and J dropped 2; count of bases not matched to a gene: 3. This CDR3 region has 15 residues. CDR3 nucleotides: TGTGCCAGCAGTCGGGGGACAGGGGGCAACTATGGCTACACCTTC. Translated: CASSRGTGGNYGYTF.

CDR3 DNA sequence: TGCAGCGTTGATGTGGGGCGGCAAGAGACCCAGTACTTC. It is translated as CSVDVGRQETQYF. The rearrangement links TRBV29-1 to TRBJ2-5; the D gene is possibly TRBD1 (5 bases). The germline V gene has CDR1 SQVTM and CDR2 ANQGSEA. V was shortened by 3 bases and J by 2 bases, with 10 bases between the two germline ends. The CDR3 has 13 amino acids.

V usage is TRBV7-9 and J usage is TRBJ1-1; weak D call: TRBD1 (6 bases). This CDR3 has 14 amino acids. Between the trimmed V and J ends, which lost 1 base and 4 bases, there was a span of 10 bases. The germline CDR1 and CDR2 sequences are SEHNR and FQNEAQ (reference sequence). CDR3: CASSLVVGGTEAFF. DNA for the CDR3: TGTGCCAGCAGCTTAGTGGTAGGGGGCACTGAAGCTTTCTTT.